A selection of T cell receptor beta chains follows, all from one sample in a study of metastatic and nonmetastatic thyroid tumors. MiXCR was used by TCRdb to re-call the PCR reads. The top ten clones hold roughly a third of a sample with under 35,000 clones, around 30% of them seen once. The sample taken for sequencing was blood. Receptor source: a female donor with papillary thyroid cancer or a benign thyroid nodule (not recorded which). Some clones in this sample may be carry-over from other donors' samples. Both conserved end residues are part of each CDR3. The order of the fields is clone size, D gene, J gene, V gene, CDR3 protein, CDR3 DNA. The D gene is left open where the match is weak. Some rows mark clone size as missing; the rest say once, few, many or name a class of expanded clone.

-,-,TRBJ1-1,TRBV27,CASRNNRDTEAFF,TGTGCCAGCAGAAATAACCGGGACACTGAAGCTTTCTTT
many,TRBD1,TRBJ2-2,TRBV20-1,CSAPRQGSNTGELFF,TGCAGTGCGCCTCGACAGGGATCGAACACCGGGGAGCTGTTTTTT
-,-,TRBJ2-7,TRBV28,CATLTDTSYEQYF,TGTGCCACCCTGACGGACACCTCCTACGAGCAGTACTTC
many,-,TRBJ1-2,TRBV10-1,CASNGDSNYGYTF,TGCGCCAGCAACGGAGACAGTAACTATGGCTACACCTTC
many,TRBD2,TRBJ2-3,TRBV7-2,CASSLRWGTSDADTQYF,TGTGCCAGCAGCTTAAGGTGGGGGACTAGCGACGCAGATACGCAGTATTTT
-,-,TRBJ1-5,TRBV28,CASSNKGSHQPQHF,TGTGCCAGCAGTAACAAGGGGAGTCATCAGCCCCAGCATTTT
many,TRBD1,TRBJ1-2,TRBV10-2,CASSSAGQGAEGGF,TGCGCCAGCAGTTCTGCGGGACAGGGGGCTGAGGGTGGCTTC
-,-,TRBJ1-1,TRBV4-2,CASSQGKGAATEAFF,TGTGCCAGCAGCCAAGGTAAAGGAGCCGCCACTGAAGCTTTCTTT
many,-,TRBJ1-4,TRBV7-2,CASSSYSNEKLFF,TGTGCCAGCAGCTCCTACTCGAATGAAAAACTGTTTTTT
few,-,TRBJ1-6,TRBV6-2/TRBV6-3,CASSWGQSSSPLHF,TGTGCCAGCAGTTGGGGACAATCAAGTTCACCCCTCCACTTT
-,-,TRBJ2-4,TRBV6-1,CASSEVHSGGSCSKNIQYF,TGTGCCAGCAGTGAAGTCCATAGTGGGGGTTCGTGCAGCAAAAACATTCAGTACTTC
-,-,TRBJ1-1,TRBV19,CASNPGAGTEAFF,TGTGCCAGTAACCCAGGGGCCGGGACTGAAGCTTTCTTT
-,-,TRBJ1-6,TRBV11-2,CASSLDIWTENSPLHF,TGTGCCAGCAGCTTAGATATTTGGACAGAGAATTCACCCCTCCACTTT
many,-,TRBJ2-1,TRBV11-3,CASSAGQTGVYNEQFF,TGTGCCAGCAGCGCCGGACAGACTGGGGTATACAATGAGCAGTTCTTC
many,-,TRBJ2-1,TRBV30,CAWSGSADYNEQFF,TGTGCCTGGAGTGGTAGCGCCGACTACAATGAGCAGTTCTTC
many,-,TRBJ1-2,TRBV2,CASSDARSVIYGYTF,TGTGCCAGCAGTGACGCGCGGTCAGTAATCTATGGCTACACCTTC
many,-,TRBJ2-7,TRBV7-9,CASSLQSGLEQYF,TGTGCCAGCAGCTTACAGTCAGGGTTGGAGCAGTACTTC
many,TRBD2,TRBJ2-2,TRBV30,CAWTSGNGEAGELFF,TGTGCCTGGACTAGCGGGAATGGAGAGGCCGGGGAGCTGTTTTTT
-,-,TRBJ2-2,TRBV27,CASLQAGTGELFF,TGTGCCAGTCTCCAGGCGGGCACCGGGGAGCTGTTTTTT
many,-,TRBJ2-4,TRBV24-1,CATSDPFPKNIQYF,TGTGCCACCAGTGATCCTTTCCCCAAAAACATTCAGTACTTC
few,-,TRBJ2-3,TRBV15,CATSWATITDTQYF,TGTGCCACCAGCTGGGCGACAATCACAGATACGCAGTATTTT
-,TRBD1,TRBJ1-4,TRBV11-2,CASSFGTANEKLFF,TGTGCCAGCAGCTTCGGGACAGCAAATGAAAAACTGTTTTTT
-,-,TRBJ2-3,TRBV5-1,CASSDPGVTDTQYF,TGCGCCAGCAGCGACCCAGGGGTCACAGATACGCAGTATTTT
-,TRBD2,TRBJ2-3,TRBV4-2,CACSQDLAGESSDSQYF,TGTGCCTGCAGCCAAGATTTAGCGGGAGAGAGCTCAGATTCGCAGTATTTT
few,-,TRBJ1-3,TRBV6-5,CASSYSRGSGNTIYF,TGTGCCAGCAGTTACTCTAGGGGCTCTGGAAACACCATATATTTT
many,TRBD2,TRBJ2-2,TRBV11-1,CASSPLAGRGTGELFF,TGTGCCAGCAGCCCTTTAGCGGGAAGGGGGACCGGGGAGCTGTTTTTT
many,-,TRBJ1-2,TRBV20-1,CSASWTDLYGYTF,TGCAGTGCTTCCTGGACAGACCTCTATGGCTACACCTTC
few,TRBD1,TRBJ2-5,TRBV28,CASSSPGQGQETQYF,TGTGCCAGCAGTTCCCCGGGACAGGGTCAAGAGACCCAGTACTTC
many,TRBD1,TRBJ2-1,TRBV18,CASSPDRGGNEQFF,TGTGCCAGCTCACCGGACAGGGGCGGCAATGAGCAGTTCTTC
few,TRBD1,TRBJ2-7,TRBV27,CASSPGTGDNYEQYF,TGTGCCAGCAGCCCGGGGACAGGAGACAACTACGAGCAGTACTTC
-,TRBD1,TRBJ2-7,TRBV5-1,CASSLVFGQGGEQYF,TGCGCCAGCAGCTTGGTGTTTGGACAGGGCGGAGAGCAGTACTTC
many,TRBD1,TRBJ1-6,TRBV6-1,CASTEQGGPALYSPLHF,TGTGCCAGCACCGAACAAGGGGGCCCCGCTCTATATTCACCCCTCCACTTT
-,-,TRBJ2-2,TRBV24-1,CATSSGARYTWELFF,TGTGCCACCAGTTCAGGGGCCCGGTACACCTGGGAGCTGTTTTTT
many,-,TRBJ2-1,TRBV20-1,CSARDGYGSYNEQFF,TGCAGTGCTAGAGATGGGTACGGTTCCTACAATGAGCAGTTCTTC
many,TRBD2,TRBJ2-1,TRBV5-6,CASSPPGGSYNEQFF,TGTGCCAGCAGCCCCCCGGGAGGCTCCTACAATGAGCAGTTCTTC
many,-,TRBJ1-1,TRBV6-2/TRBV6-3,CASSPLYGATNTEAFF,TGTGCCAGCAGCCCACTTTATGGAGCCACGAACACTGAAGCTTTCTTT